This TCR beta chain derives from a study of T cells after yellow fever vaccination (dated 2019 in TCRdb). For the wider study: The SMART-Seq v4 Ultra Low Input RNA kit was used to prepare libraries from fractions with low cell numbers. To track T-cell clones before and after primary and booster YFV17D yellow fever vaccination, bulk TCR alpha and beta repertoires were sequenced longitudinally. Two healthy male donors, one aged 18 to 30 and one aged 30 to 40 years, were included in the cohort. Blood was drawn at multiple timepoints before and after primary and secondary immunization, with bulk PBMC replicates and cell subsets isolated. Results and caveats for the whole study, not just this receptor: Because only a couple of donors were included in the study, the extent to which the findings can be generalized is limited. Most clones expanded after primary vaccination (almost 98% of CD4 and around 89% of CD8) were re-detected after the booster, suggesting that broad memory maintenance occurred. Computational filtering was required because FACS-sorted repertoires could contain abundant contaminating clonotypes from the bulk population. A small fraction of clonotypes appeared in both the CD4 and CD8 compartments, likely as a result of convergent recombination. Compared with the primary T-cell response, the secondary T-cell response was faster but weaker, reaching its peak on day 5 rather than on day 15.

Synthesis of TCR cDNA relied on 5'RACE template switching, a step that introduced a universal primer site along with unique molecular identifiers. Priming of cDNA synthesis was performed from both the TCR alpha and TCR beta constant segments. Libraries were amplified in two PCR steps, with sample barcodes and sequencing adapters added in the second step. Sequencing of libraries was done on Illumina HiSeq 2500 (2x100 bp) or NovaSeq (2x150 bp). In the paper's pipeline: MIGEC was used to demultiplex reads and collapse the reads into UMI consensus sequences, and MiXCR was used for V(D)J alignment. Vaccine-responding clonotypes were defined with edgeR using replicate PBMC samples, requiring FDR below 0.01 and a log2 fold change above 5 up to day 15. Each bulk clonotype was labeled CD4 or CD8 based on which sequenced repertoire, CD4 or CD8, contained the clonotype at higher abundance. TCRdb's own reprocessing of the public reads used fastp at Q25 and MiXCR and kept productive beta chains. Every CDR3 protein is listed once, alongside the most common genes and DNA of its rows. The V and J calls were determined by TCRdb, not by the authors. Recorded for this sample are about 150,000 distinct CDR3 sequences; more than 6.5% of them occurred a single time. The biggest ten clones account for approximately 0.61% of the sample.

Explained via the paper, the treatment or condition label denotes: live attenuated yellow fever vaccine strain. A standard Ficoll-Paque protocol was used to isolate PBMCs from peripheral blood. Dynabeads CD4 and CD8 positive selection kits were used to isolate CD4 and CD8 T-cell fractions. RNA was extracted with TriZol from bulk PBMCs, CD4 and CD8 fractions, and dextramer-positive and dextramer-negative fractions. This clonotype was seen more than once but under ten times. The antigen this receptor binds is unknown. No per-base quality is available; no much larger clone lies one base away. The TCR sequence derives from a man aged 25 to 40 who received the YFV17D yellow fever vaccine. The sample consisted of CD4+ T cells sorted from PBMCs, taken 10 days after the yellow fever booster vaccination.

CDR3 loop: CASSPTVGSLTTDTQYF. The sequenced DNA: TGTGCCAGCAGCCCGACGGTGGGTAGCCTTACGACAGATACGCAGTATTTT. Recombination joined TRBV4-2 with TRBJ2-3; the D gene cannot be resolved reliably. CDR1 and CDR2, looked up from the germline V gene, are LGHNA and YNFKEQ. V is reduced by 4 bases and J by 3 bases, leaving a spacing of 20 bases between them. CDR3 length: 17 amino acids, cysteine to phenylalanine. Of all the DNA, just the CDR3 is kept, 51 bases in frame from base 1.